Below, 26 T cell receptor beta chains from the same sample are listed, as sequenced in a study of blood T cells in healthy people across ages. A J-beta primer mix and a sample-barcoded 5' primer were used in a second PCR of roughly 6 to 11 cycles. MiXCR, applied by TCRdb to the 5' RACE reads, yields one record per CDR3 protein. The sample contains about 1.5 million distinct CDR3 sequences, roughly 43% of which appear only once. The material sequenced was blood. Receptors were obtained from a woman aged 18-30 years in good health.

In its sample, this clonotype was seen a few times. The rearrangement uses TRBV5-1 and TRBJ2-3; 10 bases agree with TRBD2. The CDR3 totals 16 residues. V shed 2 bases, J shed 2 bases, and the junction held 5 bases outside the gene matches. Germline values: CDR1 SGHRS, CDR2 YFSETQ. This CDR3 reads CASSFASGGLTDTQYF. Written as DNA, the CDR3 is TGCGCCAGCAGCTTTGCTAGCGGGGGCCTCACAGATACGCAGTATTTT. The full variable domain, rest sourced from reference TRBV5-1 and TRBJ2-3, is KAGVTQTPRYLIKTRGQQVTLSCSPISGHRSVSWYQQTPGQGLQFLFEYFSETQRNKGNFPGRFSGRQFSNSRSEMNVSTLELGDSALYLCASSFASGGLTDTQYFGPGTRLTVL.

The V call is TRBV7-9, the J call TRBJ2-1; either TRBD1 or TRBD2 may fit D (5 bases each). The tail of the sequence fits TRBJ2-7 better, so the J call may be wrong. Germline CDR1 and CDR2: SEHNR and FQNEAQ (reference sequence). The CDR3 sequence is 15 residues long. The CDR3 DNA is TGTGCCAGCAGCTACGGGACGCCCTCCTACAATGAGCAGTACTTC. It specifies CASSYGTPSYNEQYF.

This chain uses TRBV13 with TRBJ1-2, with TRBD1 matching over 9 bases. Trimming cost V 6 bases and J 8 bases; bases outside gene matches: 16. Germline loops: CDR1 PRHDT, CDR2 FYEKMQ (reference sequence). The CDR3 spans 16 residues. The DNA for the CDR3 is TGTGCCAGCAGAACGCGGATCCCGGGACAGGGTCCCGGCTACACCTTC. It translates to CASRTRIPGQGPGYTF.

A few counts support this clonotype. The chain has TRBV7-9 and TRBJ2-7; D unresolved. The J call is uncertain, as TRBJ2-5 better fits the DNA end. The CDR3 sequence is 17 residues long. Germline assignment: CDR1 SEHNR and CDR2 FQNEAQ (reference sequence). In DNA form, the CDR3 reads TGTGCCAGCAGCTTGGGTCAGCTAGTAGTAGAAAAAGAGACCCAGTACTTC. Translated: CASSLGQLVVEKETQYF.

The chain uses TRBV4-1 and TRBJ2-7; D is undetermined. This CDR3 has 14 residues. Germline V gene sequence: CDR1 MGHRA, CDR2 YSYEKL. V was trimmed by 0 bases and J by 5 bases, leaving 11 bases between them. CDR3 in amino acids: CASSQDWGGDEQYF. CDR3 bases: TGCGCCAGCAGCCAAGATTGGGGTGGGGACGAGCAGTACTTC.

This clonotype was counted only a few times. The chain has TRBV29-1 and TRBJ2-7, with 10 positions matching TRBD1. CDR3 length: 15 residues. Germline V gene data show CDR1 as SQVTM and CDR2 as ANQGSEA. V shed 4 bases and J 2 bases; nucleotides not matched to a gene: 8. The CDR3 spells CSVVGQGRSAYEQYF. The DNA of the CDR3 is TGCAGCGTTGTGGGACAGGGGAGGAGCGCCTACGAGCAGTACTTC.

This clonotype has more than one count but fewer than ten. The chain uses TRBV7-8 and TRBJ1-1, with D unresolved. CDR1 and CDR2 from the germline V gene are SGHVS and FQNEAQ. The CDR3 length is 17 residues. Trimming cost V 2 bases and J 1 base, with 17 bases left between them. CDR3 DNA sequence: TGTGCCAGCAGCTTAAGGGTAAGGAAAGCCACGAACACTGAAGCTTTCTTT. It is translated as CASSLRVRKATNTEAFF.

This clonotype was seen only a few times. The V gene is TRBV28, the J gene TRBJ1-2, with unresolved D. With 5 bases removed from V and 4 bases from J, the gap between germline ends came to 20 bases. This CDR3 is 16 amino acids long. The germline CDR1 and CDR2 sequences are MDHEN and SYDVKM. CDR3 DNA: TGTGCCAGCAGTCCTACATTCCTAGAACCAAGCTATGGCTACACCTTC. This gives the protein CASSPTFLEPSYGYTF.

CDR3 protein: CASSLVDGSNTGELFF. The CDR3 DNA follows: TGTGCCAGCAGCTTAGTTGACGGATCAAACACCGGGGAGCTGTTTTTT. The chain couples TRBV7-8 to TRBJ2-2; no clear D gene. Trimming took off 1 base at V and 2 bases at J, with 11 bases between the two ends. The CDR3 runs to 16 residues. Germline CDR1 is SGHVS and CDR2 is FQNEAQ.

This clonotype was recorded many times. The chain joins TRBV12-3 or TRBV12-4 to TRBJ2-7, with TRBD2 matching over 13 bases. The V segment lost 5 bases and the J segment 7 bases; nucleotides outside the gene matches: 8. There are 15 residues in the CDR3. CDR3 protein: CASSLGLAGYNEQYF. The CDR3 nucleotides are TGTGCCAGCAGTCTGGGACTAGCGGGATACAATGAGCAGTACTTC.

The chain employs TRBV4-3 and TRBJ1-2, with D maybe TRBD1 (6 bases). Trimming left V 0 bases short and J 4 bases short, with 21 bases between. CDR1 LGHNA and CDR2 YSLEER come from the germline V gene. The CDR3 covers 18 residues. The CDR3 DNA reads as TGCGCCAGCAGCCAAGATCCCACTTTGACAGGAGCTTTCTATGGCTACACCTTC. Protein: CASSQDPTLTGAFYGYTF.

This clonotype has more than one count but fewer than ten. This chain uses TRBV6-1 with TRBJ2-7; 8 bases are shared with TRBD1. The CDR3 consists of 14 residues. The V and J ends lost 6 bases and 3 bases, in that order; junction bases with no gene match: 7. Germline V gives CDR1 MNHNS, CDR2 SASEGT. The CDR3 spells CASRKDREYYEQYF. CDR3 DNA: TGTGCCAGCAGAAAGGACAGGGAGTACTACGAGCAGTACTTC.

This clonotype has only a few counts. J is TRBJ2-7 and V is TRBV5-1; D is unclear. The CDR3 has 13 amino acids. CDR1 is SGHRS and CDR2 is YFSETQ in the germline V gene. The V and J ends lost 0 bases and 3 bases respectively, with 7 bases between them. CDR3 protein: CASSLAPNYEQYF. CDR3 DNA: TGCGCCAGCAGCTTGGCGCCAAACTACGAGCAGTACTTC.

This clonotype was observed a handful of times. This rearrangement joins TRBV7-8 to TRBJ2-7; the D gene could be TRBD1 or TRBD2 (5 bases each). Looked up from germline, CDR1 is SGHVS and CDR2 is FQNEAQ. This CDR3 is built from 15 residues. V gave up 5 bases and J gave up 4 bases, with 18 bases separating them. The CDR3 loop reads CASSPYEGRLYEQYF. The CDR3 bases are TGTGCCAGCAGCCCCTACGAGGGGCGCTTGTACGAGCAGTACTTC.

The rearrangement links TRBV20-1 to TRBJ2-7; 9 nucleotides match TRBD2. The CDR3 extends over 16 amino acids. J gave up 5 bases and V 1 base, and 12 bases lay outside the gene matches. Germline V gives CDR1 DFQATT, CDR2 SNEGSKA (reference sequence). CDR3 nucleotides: TGCAGTGCTAGAGGCAATAGCGGGAGTAGGTTGGACGAGCAGTACTTC. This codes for CSARGNSGSRLDEQYF.

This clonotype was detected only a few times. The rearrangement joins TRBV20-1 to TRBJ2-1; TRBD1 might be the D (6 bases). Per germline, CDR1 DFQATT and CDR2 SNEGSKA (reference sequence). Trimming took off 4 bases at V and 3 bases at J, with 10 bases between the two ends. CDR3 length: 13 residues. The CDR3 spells CSANRDIYNEQFF. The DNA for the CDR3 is TGCAGTGCTAACCGGGACATCTACAATGAGCAGTTCTTC.

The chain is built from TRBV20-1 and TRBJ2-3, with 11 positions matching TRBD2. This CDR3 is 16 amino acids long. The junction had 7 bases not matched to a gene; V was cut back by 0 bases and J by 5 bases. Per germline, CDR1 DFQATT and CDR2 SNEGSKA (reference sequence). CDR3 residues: CSARDIAGGRLDTQYF. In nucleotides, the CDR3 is TGCAGTGCTAGAGACATAGCGGGGGGGAGGTTAGATACGCAGTATTTT.

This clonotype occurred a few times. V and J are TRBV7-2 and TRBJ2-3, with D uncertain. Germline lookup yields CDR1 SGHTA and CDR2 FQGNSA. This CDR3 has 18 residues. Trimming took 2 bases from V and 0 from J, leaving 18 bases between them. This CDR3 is CASSLSYAGQPSTDTQYF. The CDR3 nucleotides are TGTGCCAGCAGCTTAAGCTATGCTGGGCAGCCAAGCACAGATACGCAGTATTTT.

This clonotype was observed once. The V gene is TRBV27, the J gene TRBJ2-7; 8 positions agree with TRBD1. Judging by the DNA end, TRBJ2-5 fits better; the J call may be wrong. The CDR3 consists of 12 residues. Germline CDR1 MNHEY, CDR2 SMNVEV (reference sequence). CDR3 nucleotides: TGTGCCGGCTTCGACAGGGGAGAGACCCAGTACTTC. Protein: CAGFDRGETQYF.

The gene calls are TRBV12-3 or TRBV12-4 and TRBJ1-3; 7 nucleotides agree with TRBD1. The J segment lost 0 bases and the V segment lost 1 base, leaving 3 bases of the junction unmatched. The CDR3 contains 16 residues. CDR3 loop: CASSLGTGYSGNTIYF. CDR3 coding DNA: TGTGCCAGCAGTTTAGGGACAGGATACTCTGGAAACACCATATATTTT.

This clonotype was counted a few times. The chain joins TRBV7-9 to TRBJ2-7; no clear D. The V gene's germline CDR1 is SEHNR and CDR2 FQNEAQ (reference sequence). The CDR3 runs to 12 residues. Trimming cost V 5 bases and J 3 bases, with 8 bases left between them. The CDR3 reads CASSIQNYEQYF. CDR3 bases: TGTGCCAGCAGCATCCAAAACTACGAGCAGTACTTC.

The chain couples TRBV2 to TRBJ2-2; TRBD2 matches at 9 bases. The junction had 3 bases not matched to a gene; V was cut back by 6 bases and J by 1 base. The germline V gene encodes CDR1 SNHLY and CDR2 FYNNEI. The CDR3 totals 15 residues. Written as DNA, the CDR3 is TGTGCCAGCAGGGGGACTAGCAGGAACACCGGGGAGCTGTTTTTT. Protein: CASRGTSRNTGELFF.

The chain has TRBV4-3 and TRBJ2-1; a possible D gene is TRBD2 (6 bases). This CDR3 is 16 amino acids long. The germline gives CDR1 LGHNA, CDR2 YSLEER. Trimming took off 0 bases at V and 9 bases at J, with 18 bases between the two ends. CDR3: CASSQDLLRLGSEQFF. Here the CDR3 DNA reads TGCGCCAGCAGCCAAGATTTACTGAGACTAGGGTCTGAGCAGTTCTTC.

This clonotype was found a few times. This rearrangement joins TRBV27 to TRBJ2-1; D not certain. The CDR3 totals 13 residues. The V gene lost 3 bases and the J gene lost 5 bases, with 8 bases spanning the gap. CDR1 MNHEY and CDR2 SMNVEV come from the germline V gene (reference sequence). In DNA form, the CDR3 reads TGTGCCAGCAGTTTCCCCCTACACAATGAGCAGTTCTTC. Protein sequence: CASSFPLHNEQFF.

The CDR3 spells CATRQGSYGELFF. The CDR3 bases are TGTGCCACCAGGCAGGGTAGCTACGGGGAGCTGTTTTTT. The chain combines TRBV15 with TRBJ2-2; D perhaps matches TRBD1 (5 bases). Germline CDR1 and CDR2: LNHNV and YYDKDF (reference sequence). Between the trimmed V and J ends, which lost 6 bases and 7 bases, there was a span of 12 bases. The CDR3 runs to 13 residues.

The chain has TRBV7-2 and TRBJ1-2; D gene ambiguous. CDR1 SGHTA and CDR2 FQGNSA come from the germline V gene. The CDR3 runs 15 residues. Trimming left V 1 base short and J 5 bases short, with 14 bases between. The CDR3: CASSLGIGLGYGYTF. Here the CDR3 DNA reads TGTGCCAGCAGCTTAGGAATAGGTCTGGGGTATGGCTACACCTTC.